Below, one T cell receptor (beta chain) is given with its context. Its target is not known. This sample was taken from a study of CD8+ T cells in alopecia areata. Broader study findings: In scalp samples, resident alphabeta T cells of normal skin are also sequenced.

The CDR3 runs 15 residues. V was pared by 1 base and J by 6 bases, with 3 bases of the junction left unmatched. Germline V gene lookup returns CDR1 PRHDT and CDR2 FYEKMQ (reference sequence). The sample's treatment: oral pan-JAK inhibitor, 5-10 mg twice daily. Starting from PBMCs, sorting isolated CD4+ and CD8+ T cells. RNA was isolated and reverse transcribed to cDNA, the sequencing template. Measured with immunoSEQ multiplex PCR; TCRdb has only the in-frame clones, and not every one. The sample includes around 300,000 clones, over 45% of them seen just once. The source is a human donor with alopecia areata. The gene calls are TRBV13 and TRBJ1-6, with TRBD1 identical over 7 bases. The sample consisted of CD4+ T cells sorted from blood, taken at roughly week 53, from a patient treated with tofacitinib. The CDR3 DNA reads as TGTGCCAGCAGCTTAGAGGGGGCGGTTAATTCACCCCTCCACTTT. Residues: CASSLEGAVNSPLHF.